The 26 T cell receptor beta chains in this list originate from one sample, sequenced in a study of T cell changes during pregnancy in multiple sclerosis. TCRdb's copy holds only in-frame clones and misses some; the assay was immunoSEQ multiplex PCR. The sample carries about 62,000 clones, about 89% recorded once. Source: peripheral blood, taken in the first trimester of pregnancy. The receptor source for this set is a female donor with multiple sclerosis, enrolled in a pregnancy study.

The CDR3 spells CASSLGQLTDTQYF. Written as DNA, the CDR3 is TGCGCCAGCAGTCTGGGACAGCTCACAGATACGCAGTATTTT. This rearrangement joins TRBV10-2 to TRBJ2-3; 7 positions match TRBD1. CDR1 and CDR2 (germline): WSHSY, SAAADI. Germline trimming cut 5 bases from V and 2 bases from J; bases unmatched to any gene: 4. The CDR3 totals 14 residues.

The chain links TRBV18 to TRBJ2-1; possible D gene TRBD1, 5 bases. From germline, CDR1 is KGHSH and CDR2 LQKENI. V was trimmed by 4 bases and J by 4 bases, leaving 14 bases between them. The CDR3 loop spans 15 amino acids. The CDR3 DNA follows: TGTGCCAGCTCACAGGACACCGAAATTTACAATGAGCAGTTCTTC. This gives the protein CASSQDTEIYNEQFF.

The J gene is TRBJ2-2, the V gene TRBV9, with D perhaps matching TRBD2 (6 bases). V lost 2 bases, J lost 4 bases, and 18 bases lay in between. Germline V gene sequence: CDR1 SGDLS, CDR2 YYNGEE. The CDR3 spans 17 residues. The CDR3 sequence is CASSVFDTAGGTGELFF. The CDR3 bases are TGTGCCAGCAGCGTTTTCGATACAGCCGGGGGCACCGGGGAGCTGTTTTTT.

V and J are TRBV5-1 and TRBJ2-1; TRBD1 matches at 8 bases. Germline values: CDR1 SGHRS, CDR2 YFSETQ. This CDR3 is 14 amino acids long. The J segment lost 10 bases and the V segment lost 4 bases, leaving 10 bases of the junction unmatched. The CDR3 DNA follows: TGCGCCAGCAGCCCGGGACAGGCTGTCGAAGAGCAGTTCTTC. This gives the protein CASSPGQAVEEQFF.

The chain links TRBV6-5 to TRBJ1-1, with a possible D match to TRBD1 (5 bases). The CDR3 contains 16 residues. V gave up 0 bases and J gave up 1 base, with 12 bases separating them. Germline V gene data show CDR1 as MNHEY and CDR2 as SVGAGI. CDR3 sequence reads: CASSYSGNRPNTEAFF. CDR3 coding DNA: TGTGCCAGCAGTTACTCAGGTAACAGGCCGAACACTGAAGCTTTCTTT.

This chain's CDR3 is CASSLNGGGFNEQFF. CDR3 sequence (DNA): TGTGCCAGCAGCTTAAACGGCGGAGGGTTCAATGAGCAGTTCTTC. The gene calls are TRBV11-2 and TRBJ2-1, with D perhaps matching TRBD2 (6 bases). V shed 2 bases and J shed 6 bases, with 14 bases lying between them. There are 15 residues in the CDR3. Germline V CDR1 and CDR2: SGHAT, FQNNGV. The complete variable domain, with remaining parts taken from reference TRBV11-2 and TRBJ2-1, reads EAGVAQSPRYKIIEKRQSVAFWCNPISGHATLYWYQQILGQGPKLLIQFQNNGVVDDSQLPKDRFSAERLKGVDSTLKIQPAKLEDSAVYLCASSLNGGGFNEQFFGPGTRLTVL.

This sequence joins TRBV6-5 and TRBJ2-7, with D tentatively TRBD1 (6 bases). The CDR3 covers 15 residues. V lost 6 bases and J lost 0, with 15 bases in between. CDR1 and CDR2 from the germline V gene are MNHEY and SVGAGI. The CDR3 DNA follows: TGTGCCAGCAGCTCCGGGACAAAGAGCTCCTACGAGCAGTACTTC. It yields the protein CASSSGTKSSYEQYF.

The chain has TRBV11-2 and TRBJ1-1, with 7 bases lining up with TRBD1. There are 12 residues in the CDR3. Per germline, CDR1 SGHAT and CDR2 FQNNGV. J was trimmed by 11 bases and V by 1 base; bases with no gene match: 4. Here the CDR3 DNA reads TGTGCCAGCAGCTTAGTTCAGGGGGAGGCTTTCTTT. It translates to CASSLVQGEAFF.

The table lists this clone with a count of one. V usage is TRBV5-1 and J usage is TRBJ2-1, with 12 nucleotides matching TRBD1. This CDR3 has 17 amino acids. Germline V gives CDR1 SGHRS, CDR2 YFSETQ. Trimming at V came to 1 base and at J to 2 bases, leaving 4 bases not matched to a gene. CDR3 sequence (DNA): TGCGCCAGCAGCTTGCTGGGACAGGGGGCTCCCTACAATGAGCAGTTCTTC. Amino acids: CASSLLGQGAPYNEQFF.

This clone was seen only a few times. The V gene is TRBV9, the J gene TRBJ1-1; 9 positions agree with TRBD1. Germline V lookup: CDR1 SGDLS, CDR2 YYNGEE. The junction had 10 bases not matched to a gene; V was cut back by 3 bases and J by 4 bases. The CDR3 spans 16 residues. CDR3: CASSELGQGLVTEAFF. DNA of the CDR3: TGTGCCAGCAGCGAGCTAGGACAGGGGTTGGTCACTGAAGCTTTCTTT. Using reference TRBV9 and TRBJ1-1 for the parts outside the CDR3, the full variable domain is DSGVTQTPKHLITATGQRVTLRCSPRSGDLSVYWYQQSLDQGLQFLIQYYNGEERAKGNILERFSAQQFPDLHSELNLSSLELGDSALYFCASSELGQGLVTEAFFGQGTRLTVV.

V gene TRBV2 combines with J gene TRBJ2-1, with 11 bases identical to TRBD2. The CDR3 consists of 13 residues. J gave up 6 bases and V 9 bases, and 4 bases lay outside the gene matches. From germline, CDR1 is SNHLY and CDR2 FYNNEI. CDR3 coding DNA: TGTGCCAGAAACGGACTAGCGGGCAATGAGCAGTTCTTC. Translation gives CARNGLAGNEQFF.

This CDR3 is CASSQHPGQGLNEQFF. As DNA, the CDR3 is TGTGCCAGCAGCCAACACCCGGGACAGGGGTTGAATGAGCAGTTCTTC. The chain is built from TRBV4-2 and TRBJ2-1; 10 bases agree with TRBD1. Trimming removed 2 bases from V and 7 bases from J; junction bases left unmatched: 8. CDR1 is LGHNA and CDR2 is YNFKEQ in the germline V gene. The CDR3 has 16 residues.

In its sample, this clone was seen a few times. The gene calls are TRBV7-9 and TRBJ1-1; no firm D call. Germline V gives CDR1 SEHNR, CDR2 FQNEAQ (reference sequence). V dropped 1 base and J dropped 1 base, with 4 bases sitting between them. This CDR3 comprises 13 residues. The chain's CDR3 is CASSLDTNTEAFF. In DNA form, the CDR3 reads TGTGCCAGCAGCTTAGACACGAACACTGAAGCTTTCTTT.

V gene TRBV6-6 combines with J gene TRBJ1-3; no firm D call. The CDR3 length is 13 residues. Trimming removed 0 bases at V and 7 bases at J, with 7 bases between. From germline, CDR1 is MNHNY and CDR2 SVGAGI (reference sequence). Written as DNA, the CDR3 is TGTGCCAGCAGTTACTCGAACGGGAACACCATATATTTT. Translated: CASSYSNGNTIYF.

This clone was seen just once. The chain employs TRBV27 and TRBJ1-4, with 9 bases that match TRBD1. V lost 1 base and J lost 4; bases outside the gene matches: 13. The CDR3 totals 19 residues. The germline V gene encodes CDR1 MNHEY and CDR2 SMNVEV (reference sequence). For the CDR3, the DNA is TGTGCCAGCAGTTTATACGACCCGGGGACAGGGCATAATAATGAAAAACTGTTTTTT. Its translation is CASSLYDPGTGHNNEKLFF.

The rearrangement uses TRBV11-2 and TRBJ1-1, with TRBD1 as a possible D gene (6 bases). The CDR3 contains 16 residues. Germline V gene data show CDR1 as SGHAT and CDR2 as FQNNGV. V was shortened by 3 bases and J by 0 bases, with 14 bases between the two germline ends. The CDR3 bases are TGTGCCAGCAGCTTCATCCAAAGGGGGATGAACACTGAAGCTTTCTTT. Residues: CASSFIQRGMNTEAFF.

CDR3 coding DNA: TGTGCCAGCTCACCACAAACAGCAAGCCTCTCTGGAAACACCATATATTTT. It codes for CASSPQTASLSGNTIYF. The chain carries TRBV18 and TRBJ1-3; D ambiguous. CDR1 is KGHSH and CDR2 is LQKENI in the germline V gene. V was clipped by 1 base and J by 0 bases, with 13 bases between them. The CDR3 is 17 residues long.

The genes are TRBV11-2 and TRBJ1-2, with 7 bases fitting TRBD1. Germline V lookup: CDR1 SGHAT, CDR2 FQNNGV. The junction had 8 bases not matched to a gene; V was cut back by 3 bases and J by 7 bases. The CDR3 is 14 residues long. Here the CDR3 DNA reads TGTGCCAGCAGCTTCTTAGGGGGCGAGGTTGGCTACACCTTC. Its translation is CASSFLGGEVGYTF.

This clone was detected only a few times. The chain couples TRBV7-6 to TRBJ2-2; unclear D gene. The CDR3 contains 13 residues. Trimming removed 6 bases at V and 1 base at J, with 6 bases between. Per germline, CDR1 SGHVS and CDR2 FNYEAQ. The CDR3 bases are TGTGCCAGCAGTAGAGGGAACACCGGGGAGCTGTTTTTT. This codes for CASSRGNTGELFF.

The rearrangement joins TRBV7-9 to TRBJ2-2, with TRBD1 identical over 8 bases. The CDR3 totals 15 residues. CDR1 and CDR2 (germline): SEHNR, FQNEAQ (reference sequence). The V and J ends lost 6 bases and 5 bases, in that order; junction bases with no gene match: 8. CDR3 coding DNA: TGTGCCAGCAGGATACAGGGGGAAAAGACCGGGGAGCTGTTTTTT. It is translated as CASRIQGEKTGELFF.

V gene TRBV11-2 combines with J gene TRBJ1-2; the D gene is possibly TRBD1 (6 bases). V was trimmed by 4 bases and J by 8 bases, leaving 23 bases between them. Per germline, CDR1 SGHAT and CDR2 FQNNGV. This CDR3 region has 16 residues. The CDR3 DNA follows: TGTGCCAGCAGCTCAATAGGGGGACGGGCCGGAGGAGGCTACACCTTC. Its protein is CASSSIGGRAGGGYTF.

The rearrangement uses TRBV5-1 and TRBJ1-1; D is ambiguous. The CDR3 has 15 residues. Germline V lookup: CDR1 SGHRS, CDR2 YFSETQ. V shed 2 bases and J shed 2 bases, with 13 bases lying between them. The CDR3 nucleotides read TGCGCCAGCAGCTTCGGGGTTGTGTACAACACTGAAGCTTTCTTT. Protein sequence: CASSFGVVYNTEAFF.

The J gene is TRBJ1-2, the V gene TRBV29-1; TRBD1 matches 7 bases. The length of the CDR3 is 12 residues. In germline, CDR1 is SQVTM, CDR2 ANQGSEA. Losses at the gene ends were 7 bases for V and 5 bases for J; bases not matched to a gene: 7. CDR3 bases: TGCAGCGGCTCGACAGGGAATTATGGCTACACCTTC. Encoded protein: CSGSTGNYGYTF. Using reference TRBV29-1 and TRBJ1-2 for the parts outside the CDR3, the full variable domain is SAVISQKPSRDICQRGTSLTIQCQVDSQVTMMFWYRQQPGQSLTLIATANQGSEATYESGFVIDKFPISRPNLTFSTLTVSNMSPEDSSIYLCSGSTGNYGYTFGSGTRLTVV.

This sequence joins TRBV9 and TRBJ2-5, with 12 bases aligning to TRBD2. This CDR3 region has 17 residues. The junction had 7 bases not matched to a gene; V was cut back by 0 bases and J by 4 bases. The germline gives CDR1 SGDLS, CDR2 YYNGEE. DNA of the CDR3: TGTGCCAGCAGCGTAGCGGCTAGCGGGGGGGCTGGAGAGACCCAGTACTTC. As protein: CASSVAASGGAGETQYF.

The rearrangement uses TRBV7-2 and TRBJ1-1, with D perhaps TRBD1 (6 bases). Trimming left V 5 bases short and J 2 bases short, with 9 bases between. The CDR3 consists of 13 residues. Germline V gene data show CDR1 as SGHTA and CDR2 as FQGNSA. This CDR3 reads CASSKQGNTEAFF. DNA for the CDR3: TGTGCCAGCAGCAAACAGGGTAACACTGAAGCTTTCTTT.

This chain joins TRBV28 and TRBJ1-1; TRBD1 agrees at 10 bases. V gave up 4 bases and J gave up 5 bases; unmatched junction bases: 10. Germline-derived CDR1 and CDR2 are MDHEN and SYDVKM. This CDR3 has 16 amino acids. In nucleotides, the CDR3 is TGTGCCAGCAGTTACGGGGACAGGGGCCCGGGGACTGAAGCTTTCTTT. As protein: CASSYGDRGPGTEAFF.